The source of this TCR beta chain is a study of CD4 T cells in relation to SARS-CoV-2 and coronaviruses. Notes on the study in general: No donor gave both pre-pandemic and post-infection samples.

This clone was picked up a small number of times. Its antigen is unidentified. Repertoires were generated with immunoSEQ multiplex PCR, while TCRdb's copy carries only in-frame clones and drops some. Of about 28,000 clones in the sample, about 79% were seen once. V lost 0 bases, J lost 6 bases, and 15 bases lay in between. The CDR3 length is 15 residues. Germline CDR1 and CDR2: SGHKS and YYEKEE (reference sequence). The unexposed donors gave CD4+ T cells in about 2011-2018, prior to COVID-19. The cells were cultured for under twelve days before CD4+ T cells were isolated. Each well had a few million PBMCs in 5% human AB serum with IL-2.

The rearrangement uses TRBV5-5 and TRBJ1-2; D is possibly TRBD1 (5 bases). Specimen: CD4+ T cells from PBMCs, cultured in vitro. The clonotype was recovered from a human donor in good health. CDR3 nucleotides: TGTGCCAGCAGCTTGGGTTTCGGCCAGGGACATGGCTACACCTTC. Amino acid sequence: CASSLGFGQGHGYTF.